A single TCR beta chain is shown here with its context. This clone was counted once. The antigen it binds to is not known. No quality values exist for individual bases; no much larger clone is one base distant. The data were taken from a study of cytomegalovirus exposure and HLA in healthy donors (dated by TCRdb to between 2016 and 2019). About the full investigation: A later analysis indicated that the 95 to 150 validation repertoires were generated on the platform also employed for the 700 or so repertoires of the first cohort. The study was designed to test whether signatures of past pathogen exposure could be identified by cataloging public T cell receptors. A separate validation cohort of some 130 different subjects was used in addition to the roughly 620-subject first cohort. The study combined high-throughput TCR immunosequencing, statistical association of individual TCRs with disease status, and machine learning to predict cytomegalovirus infection status. General conclusions and limits of the study: The study listed 150 to 200 TCR beta chains as associated with cytomegalovirus. Cytomegalovirus status was reported to be diagnosed by the classifier with high specificity and sensitivity in both the original and validation cohorts. Most TCR sequences were seen in very few donors, while some public TCRs were found in many individuals. It was suggested by the authors that the approach could potentially be generalized to other disease states and immunological phenotypes. The validation cohort had no HLA typing available for a later analysis, so co-occurrence within that cohort was assessed over all 130 or so repertoires. Subsequent analysis determined that TCRs grouped into clusters in the first cohort also showed a tendency toward co-occurrence across the 120 or so validation repertoires, and approximately 93% of cluster scores exceeded 0. In vitro tests confirmed that a few of the cytomegalovirus-associated TCR beta chains recognize cytomegalovirus antigens.

The library relied on the immunoSEQ multiplex PCR assay. As for how the authors treated the data: A statistical classification framework was built for diagnosing cytomegalovirus status from the catalog of TCR beta chain sequences. The clones in this table, taken by TCRdb from immuneACCESS, are in-frame only. Not every clone is retained; where verified, under half of the shortfall comes from an unresolved V gene, and the cause of the rest is unknown. V, J and clone size were drawn from that table, and D and trimming were deduced from the DNA. The sample records about 190,000 clones, more than 75% of which are singletons. The top ten constitute more than 1.4% of the sample. The donors were included in the validation cohort of some 120 subjects, a group kept apart from the roughly 730-subject first cohort. The origin of this receptor is a woman aged 18 to 35 in good health and CMV-seronegative. The sequenced material came from PBMCs.

The DNA is as follows: TGTGCCAGCAGCCCGTTCCCCAACAGGGACACTAATGAAAAACTGTTTTTT. It translates as CASSPFPNRDTNEKLFF. The V and J genes are TRBV7-9 and TRBJ1-4; 6 matching bases give a weak D call of TRBD1. Its CDR3 holds 17 amino acids, cysteine through phenylalanine. Kept here is only the CDR3 DNA, which spans 51 bases and is read in frame from base 1. V loses 5 bases of germline sequence and J loses 2 bases, and the interval between the two ends is 18 bases. CDR1 SEHNR and CDR2 FQNEAQ are derived from the germline V gene (reference sequence).